This TCR beta chain was captured in a study of glioma-infiltrating T cells. Findings and limits, study-wide: Very few CDR3 sequences were shared between tissue and blood.

Per the germline V gene, CDR1 is LNHDA and CDR2 is SQIVND (reference sequence). This CDR3 has 14 amino acids. The ends were cut back, 7 bases at V and 4 bases at J, with 14 bases in the middle. Remarks on this clonotype: Its antigen remains unidentified.

TCR alpha and beta CDR3 regions were amplified from RNA using iRepertoire nested multiplex PCR. Input was 100-400 ng of tissue mRNA or PBMC total RNA. TCRdb analysed the multiplex PCR reads with MiXCR anew, one entry per CDR3 protein. The sample holds some 190,000 distinct CDR3 sequences, around 30% seen once. The TCR was taken from a human donor with low-grade glioma or glioblastoma, undergoing nonglioma brain surgery, or in good health (not recorded which). The chain couples TRBV19 to TRBJ1-5; D unclear. Material: glioma tissue, nonneoplastic brain tissue, or PBMCs (not recorded which). CDR3 coding DNA: TGTGCCAGTAAACCCGAAGCTTTAAATCAGCCCCAGCATTTT. It codes for CASKPEALNQPQHF.